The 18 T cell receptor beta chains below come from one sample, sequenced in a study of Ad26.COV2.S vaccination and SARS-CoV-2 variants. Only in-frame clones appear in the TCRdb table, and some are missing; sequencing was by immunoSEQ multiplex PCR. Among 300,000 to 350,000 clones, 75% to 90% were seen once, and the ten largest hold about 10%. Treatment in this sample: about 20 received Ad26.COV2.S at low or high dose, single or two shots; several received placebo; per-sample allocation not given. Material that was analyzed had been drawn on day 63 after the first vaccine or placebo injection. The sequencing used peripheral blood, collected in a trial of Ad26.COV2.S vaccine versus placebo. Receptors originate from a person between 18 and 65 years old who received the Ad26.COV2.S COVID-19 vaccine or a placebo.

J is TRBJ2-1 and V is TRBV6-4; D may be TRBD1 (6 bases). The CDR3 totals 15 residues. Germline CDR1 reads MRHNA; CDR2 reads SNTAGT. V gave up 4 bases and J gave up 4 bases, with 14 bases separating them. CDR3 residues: CASSVTRDKYNEQFF. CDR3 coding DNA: TGTGCCAGCAGTGTCACCCGGGACAAATACAATGAGCAGTTCTTC.

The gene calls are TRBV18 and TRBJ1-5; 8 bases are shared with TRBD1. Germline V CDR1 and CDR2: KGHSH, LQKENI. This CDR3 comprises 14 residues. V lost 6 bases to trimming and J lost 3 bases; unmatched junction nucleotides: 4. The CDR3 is CASSEGQANQPQHF. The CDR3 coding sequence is TGTGCCAGCTCTGAGGGACAGGCCAATCAGCCCCAGCATTTT.

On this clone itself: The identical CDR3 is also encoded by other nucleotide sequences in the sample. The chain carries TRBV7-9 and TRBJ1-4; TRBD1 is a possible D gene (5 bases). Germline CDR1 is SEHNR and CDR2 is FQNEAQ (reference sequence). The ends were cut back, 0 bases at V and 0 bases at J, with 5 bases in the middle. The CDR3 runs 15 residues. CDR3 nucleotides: TGTGCCAGCAGCTTAGCGGGGGCAACTAATGAAAAACTGTTTTTT. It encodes CASSLAGATNEKLFF.

This CDR3 is CASSLRTVGDTQYF. The CDR3 nucleotides read TGCGCCAGCAGCCTGAGGACTGTGGGAGATACGCAGTATTTT. The chain is built from TRBV5-1 and TRBJ2-3, with D tentatively TRBD2 (5 bases). The V gene lost 4 bases and the J gene lost 5 bases, with 14 bases spanning the gap. Germline assignment: CDR1 SGHRS and CDR2 YFSETQ. CDR3 size: 14 residues. The complete variable domain, with remaining parts taken from reference TRBV5-1 and TRBJ2-3, reads KAGVTQTPRYLIKTRGQQVTLSCSPISGHRSVSWYQQTPGQGLQFLFEYFSETQRNKGNFPGRFSGRQFSNSRSEMNVSTLELGDSALYLCASSLRTVGDTQYFGPGTRLTVL.

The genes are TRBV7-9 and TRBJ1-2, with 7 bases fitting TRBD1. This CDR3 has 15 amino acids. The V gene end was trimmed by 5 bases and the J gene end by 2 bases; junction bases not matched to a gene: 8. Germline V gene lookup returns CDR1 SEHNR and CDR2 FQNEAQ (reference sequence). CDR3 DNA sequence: TGTGCCAGCAGCGCCTCCGGGACAGAGAACTATGGCTACACCTTC. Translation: CASSASGTENYGYTF.

The CDR3: CASSSDRVRETQYF. DNA of the CDR3: TGTGCCAGCAGCTCGGACAGGGTCCGGGAGACCCAGTACTTC. This chain joins TRBV7-8 and TRBJ2-5; 8 bases line up with TRBD1. The CDR3 extends over 14 amino acids. Trimming took 4 bases from V and 5 from J; bases not matched to a gene: 6. Looked up from germline, CDR1 is SGHVS and CDR2 is FQNEAQ.

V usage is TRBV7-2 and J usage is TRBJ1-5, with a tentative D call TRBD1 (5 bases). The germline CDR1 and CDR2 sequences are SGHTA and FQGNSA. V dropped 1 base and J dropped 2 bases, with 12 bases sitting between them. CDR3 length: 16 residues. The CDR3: CASSLVPGIGNQPQHF. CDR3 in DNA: TGTGCCAGCAGCTTAGTCCCAGGGATTGGCAATCAGCCCCAGCATTTT.

The CDR3 spells CASSERDGTEAFF. The CDR3 nucleotides are TGTGCCAGCAGTGAACGGGACGGCACTGAAGCTTTCTTT. The chain carries TRBV2 and TRBJ1-1, with D possibly being TRBD1 (5 bases). V lost 2 bases to trimming and J lost 4 bases, with 8 bases between them. CDR1 and CDR2 from the germline V gene are SNHLY and FYNNEI. This CDR3 is built from 13 residues. The whole variable domain, remainder taken from reference TRBV2 and TRBJ1-1, is EPEVTQTPSHQVTQMGQEVILRCVPISNHLYFYWYRQILGQKVEFLVSFYNNEISEKSEIFDDQFSVERPDGSNFTLKIRSTKLEDSAMYFCASSERDGTEAFFGQGTRLTVV.

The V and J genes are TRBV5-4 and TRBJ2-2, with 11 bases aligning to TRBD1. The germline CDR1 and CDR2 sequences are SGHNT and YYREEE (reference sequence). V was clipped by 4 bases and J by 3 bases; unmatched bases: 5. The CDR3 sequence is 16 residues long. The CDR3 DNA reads TGTGCCAGCAGCCCGCCGGGACAGGGGGACACCGGGGAGCTGTTTTTT. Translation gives CASSPPGQGDTGELFF.

The CDR3 region is CASSLFGTEETQYF. The DNA of the CDR3 is TGTGCCAGCTCACTTTTTGGGACAGAAGAGACCCAGTACTTC. The chain is built from TRBV18 and TRBJ2-5; 7 bases fit TRBD1. The CDR3 length is 14 residues. CDR1 and CDR2 from the germline V gene are KGHSH and LQKENI. The V gene end was trimmed by 4 bases and the J gene end by 3 bases; junction bases not matched to a gene: 5.

CDR3 in DNA: TGCGCCAGCAGCCTCTCGCGGGATACGCAGTATTTT. Its protein is CASSLSRDTQYF. The rearrangement joins TRBV4-3 to TRBJ2-3; D gene unclear. This CDR3 spans 12 amino acids. CDR1 and CDR2 from the germline V gene are LGHNA and YSLEER. Trimming cost V 4 bases and J 6 bases, with 8 bases left between them.

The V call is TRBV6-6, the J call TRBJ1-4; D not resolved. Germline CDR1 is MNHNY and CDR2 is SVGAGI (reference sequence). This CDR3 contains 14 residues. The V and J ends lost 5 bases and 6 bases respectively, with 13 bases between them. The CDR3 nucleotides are TGTGCCAGCAGTCACCCGGAGGTAGATGAAAAACTGTTTTTT. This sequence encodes CASSHPEVDEKLFF.

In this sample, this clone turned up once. The CDR3 here is CASSPYRGDNEKLFF. The CDR3 nucleotides read TGCGCCAGCAGCCCCTACAGGGGGGATAATGAAAAACTGTTTTTT. The J gene is TRBJ1-4, the V gene TRBV4-3; 8 bases align to TRBD1. The germline V gene has CDR1 LGHNA and CDR2 YSLEER. This CDR3 is 15 amino acids long. With V trimmed by 4 bases and J by 4 bases, 5 bases remained unmatched.

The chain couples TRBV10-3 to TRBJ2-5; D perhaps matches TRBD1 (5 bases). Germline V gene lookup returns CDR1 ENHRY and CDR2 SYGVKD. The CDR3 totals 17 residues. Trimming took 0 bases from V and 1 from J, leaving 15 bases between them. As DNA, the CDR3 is TGTGCCATCAGTGAGTCTCGAAAGGGAAGGGGCCAAGAGACCCAGTACTTC. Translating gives CAISESRKGRGQETQYF.

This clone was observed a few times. For the CDR3, the DNA is TGTGCCAGCAGTGAAGTGAATAGCAATCAGCCCCAGCATTTT. Translated, it gives CASSEVNSNQPQHF. The rearrangement uses TRBV6-1 and TRBJ1-5, with D unresolved. The V end was cut by 1 base, the J end by 0 bases, with 4 bases between. Germline lookup yields CDR1 MNHNS and CDR2 SASEGT. There are 14 residues in the CDR3.

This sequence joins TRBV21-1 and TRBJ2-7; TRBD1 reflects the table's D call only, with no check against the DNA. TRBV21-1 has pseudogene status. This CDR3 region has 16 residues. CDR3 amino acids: CASSKFDRAPTYEQYF. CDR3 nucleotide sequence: TGTGCCAGCAGCAAATTCGACAGGGCACCAACCTACGAGCAGTACTTC.

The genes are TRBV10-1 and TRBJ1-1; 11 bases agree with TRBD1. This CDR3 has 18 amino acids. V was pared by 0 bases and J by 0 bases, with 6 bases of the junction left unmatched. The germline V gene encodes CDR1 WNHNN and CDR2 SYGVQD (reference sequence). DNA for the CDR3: TGCGCCAGCAGTGAGTCCCGGACAGGGGGCAGGATGAACACTGAAGCTTTCTTT. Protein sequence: CASSESRTGGRMNTEAFF.

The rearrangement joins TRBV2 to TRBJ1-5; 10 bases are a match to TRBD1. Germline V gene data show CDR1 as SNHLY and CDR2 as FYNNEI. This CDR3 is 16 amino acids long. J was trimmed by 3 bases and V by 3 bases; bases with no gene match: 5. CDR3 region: CASSDLGQGINQPQHF. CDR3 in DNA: TGTGCCAGCAGTGATTTGGGACAGGGGATCAATCAGCCCCAGCATTTT.